Listed below are T cell receptor beta chains from one sample, sequenced in a study of blood T cell repertoires in COVID-19. Here immunoSEQ multiplex PCR was the method, and the copy in TCRdb shows in-frame clones only, minus some. The profile shows about 97,000 clones, about 85% of them singletons. The specimen sequenced was peripheral blood. All receptors come from a man aged 50-60 years with active COVID-19. Each CDR3 is given with its conserved first and last residue. The D gene is left open where the match is weak. Some rows have no size entry. The others give once, few or many, or a class for an expanded clone.

v_call	clone_size	d_call	j_call	cdr3_aa	cdr3_nt
TRBV19	.	TRBD1	TRBJ2-5	CASSGTGTGEETQYF	TGTGCCAGTAGTGGGACCGGGACAGGGGAAGAGACCCAGTACTTC
TRBV11-2	.	TRBD2	TRBJ2-1	CASSLVPTSGGALNEQFF	TGTGCCAGCAGCTTAGTTCCCACTAGCGGGGGGGCCTTGAATGAGCAGTTCTTC
TRBV6-2/TRBV6-3	once	.	TRBJ2-7	CASSYESGRLYEQYF	TGTGCCAGCAGTTACGAAAGCGGACGCCTCTACGAGCAGTACTTC
TRBV6-5	.	TRBD2	TRBJ2-7	CASSSPGRGAYEQYF	TGTGCCAGCAGTTCTCCCGGGCGGGGGGCTTACGAGCAGTACTTC
TRBV18	.	.	TRBJ1-1	CASSPLTDFRGEAFF	TGTGCCAGCTCACCGTTGACAGACTTTCGTGGTGAAGCTTTCTTT
TRBV6-6	.	.	TRBJ2-7	CASSSTIYEQYF	TGTGCCAGCAGCTCGACTATCTACGAGCAGTACTTC
TRBV4-3	.	.	TRBJ1-5	CASSQDGGKPQHF	TGCGCCAGCAGCCAAGACGGGGGAAAACCCCAGCATTTT
TRBV7-2	.	TRBD2	TRBJ2-2	CASSLASGGASGELFF	TGTGCCAGCAGCCTCGCTAGCGGGGGGGCCTCCGGGGAGCTGTTTTTT
TRBV7-8	.	TRBD1	TRBJ1-5	CASSLVPRGSLNQPQHF	TGTGCCAGCAGCTTAGTTCCCAGGGGGTCCCTAAATCAGCCCCAGCATTTT
TRBV20-1	.	.	TRBJ1-2	CSASLGLPGGYTF	TGCAGTGCTAGTCTCGGCCTGCCGGGAGGCTACACCTTC
TRBV19	.	.	TRBJ1-1	CASSISRDGTEAFF	TGTGCCAGTAGTATCTCGAGGGATGGCACTGAAGCTTTCTTT
TRBV6-5	.	.	TRBJ2-7	CASSRPGTYEQYF	TGTGCCAGCAGCCGTCCGGGGACCTACGAGCAGTACTTC
TRBV15	.	TRBD1	TRBJ1-2	CATSGTGGNGYTF	TGTGCCACCAGTGGGACAGGGGGCAATGGCTACACCTTC
TRBV15	.	.	TRBJ2-4	CATSRSGVQAGQYF	TGTGCCACCAGCAGGTCAGGGGTTCAAGCCGGTCAGTACTTC
TRBV20-1	.	.	TRBJ2-4	CSASVLAKNIQYF	TGCAGTGCTAGTGTCCTAGCCAAAAACATTCAGTACTTC
TRBV6-5	.	.	TRBJ2-5	CASSGVATLETQYF	TGTGCCAGCAGCGGGGTAGCCACCTTGGAGACCCAGTACTTC
TRBV3-1/TRBV3-2	.	.	TRBJ2-2	CASSQVSNTGELFF	TGTGCCAGCAGCCAAGTCAGTAACACCGGGGAGCTGTTTTTT
TRBV6-5	.	.	TRBJ2-7	CASSQWASYEQYF	TGTGCCAGCAGTCAGTGGGCCTCCTACGAGCAGTACTTC
TRBV5-4	.	TRBD1	TRBJ2-2	CAIRDRNTGELFF	TGTGCCATCCGGGACAGGAACACCGGGGAGCTGTTTTTT
TRBV5-1	.	.	TRBJ2-7	CASSLELSLGDEQYF	TGCGCCAGCAGCTTGGAACTATCCCTAGGCGACGAGCAGTACTTC
TRBV5-8	.	.	TRBJ2-5	CASSRGTAREETQYF	TGTGCCAGCAGCCGCGGGACAGCTAGAGAGGAGACCCAGTACTTC
TRBV5-1	once	TRBD1	TRBJ2-7	CASSLQDRGYEQYF	TGCGCCAGCAGCTTGCAGGACAGGGGATACGAGCAGTACTTC
TRBV7-8	once	.	TRBJ2-1	CASSLAGGKNEQFF	TGTGCCAGCAGCTTAGCTGGGGGGAAGAATGAGCAGTTCTTC
TRBV7-9	.	.	TRBJ2-7	CASSPDGVENYEQYF	TGTGCCAGCAGCCCGGACGGGGTGGAAAACTACGAGCAGTACTTC
TRBV6-5	.	.	TRBJ2-2	CASSLDTGELFF	TGTGCCAGCAGCCTAGACACCGGGGAGCTGTTTTTT
TRBV6-5	.	TRBD1	TRBJ1-1	CASSLGTVSTEAFF	TGTGCCAGCAGTTTGGGGACAGTAAGCACTGAAGCTTTCTTT
TRBV5-4	once	.	TRBJ2-1	CASSLVGGPYNEQFF	TGTGCCAGCAGCTTGGTTGGGGGCCCCTACAATGAGCAGTTCTTC
TRBV3-1/TRBV3-2	.	.	TRBJ2-5	CASSQAETQYF	TGTGCCAGCAGCCAAGCTGAGACCCAGTACTTC
TRBV4-1	.	TRBD2	TRBJ2-3	CASSQVAGTTDTQYF	TGCGCCAGCAGCCAAGTAGCGGGGACCACAGATACGCAGTATTTT
TRBV5-5	.	.	TRBJ1-2	CASNPGIFNYGYTF	TGTGCCAGCAACCCGGGGATTTTTAACTATGGCTACACCTTC
TRBV19	.	TRBD2	TRBJ2-1	CASSLGTSASNEQFF	TGTGCCAGTAGCCTCGGGACTAGCGCGTCCAATGAGCAGTTCTTC
TRBV29-1	.	.	TRBJ2-3	CSVSPKDTQYF	TGCAGCGTTTCCCCCAAAGATACGCAGTATTTT
TRBV11-2	.	TRBD2	TRBJ2-2	CASRGGAGMNTGELFF	TGTGCCAGCAGGGGGGGAGCGGGGATGAACACCGGGGAGCTGTTTTTT
TRBV5-1	.	.	TRBJ1-1	CASSSTLDGAFF	TGCGCCAGCAGCTCGACTCTCGACGGAGCTTTCTTT
TRBV6-5	.	.	TRBJ2-3	CASRGRGRTDTQYF	TGTGCCAGCAGGGGCAGGGGAAGGACAGATACGCAGTATTTT
TRBV6-1	once	.	TRBJ2-1	CASSESRRSSYNEQFF	TGTGCCAGCAGTGAATCTAGGCGGAGCTCCTACAATGAGCAGTTCTTC
TRBV9	.	TRBD2	TRBJ2-1	CAERRDIAGGDVYEQFF	TGTGCCGAGCGTAGGGATATAGCGGGGGGGGATGTCTATGAGCAGTTCTTC
TRBV20-1	.	.	TRBJ2-7	CSASVYRVNTEQYF	TGCAGTGCTAGTGTATACAGGGTTAACACCGAGCAGTACTTC
TRBV5-4	.	.	TRBJ2-7	CASSLAGWGRWVQYF	TGTGCCAGCAGCTTGGCCGGGTGGGGCAGGTGGGTGCAGTACTTC
TRBV7-2	.	.	TRBJ1-5	CASSYRAGGSSRQPQHF	TGTGCCAGCAGTTATAGGGCGGGGGGCTCATCGAGGCAGCCCCAGCATTTT
TRBV5-1	.	.	TRBJ2-1	CASSWEVIGRSSYNEQFF	TGCGCCAGCAGCTGGGAGGTAATAGGGAGAAGCTCCTACAATGAGCAGTTCTTC
TRBV6-2/TRBV6-3	.	.	TRBJ1-1	CASSFLTETEAFF	TGTGCCAGCAGTTTCCTGACTGAGACTGAAGCTTTCTTT
TRBV6-5	.	.	TRBJ2-3	CASSYSTRQPPDTQYF	TGTGCCAGCAGTTACTCGACCCGACAGCCACCAGATACGCAGTATTTT
TRBV5-8	.	.	TRBJ2-5	CASSQNRVETQYF	TGTGCCAGCAGCCAAAACAGGGTGGAGACCCAGTACTTC
TRBV3-1/TRBV3-2	.	TRBD2	TRBJ2-7	CASSQDPTSGGYEQYF	TGTGCCAGCAGCCAAGACCCGACTAGCGGGGGCTACGAGCAGTACTTC
TRBV18	.	.	TRBJ2-2	CASSPAPSNTGELFF	TGTGCCAGCTCACCGGCTCCTTCGAACACCGGGGAGCTGTTTTTT